Presented here are 25 T cell receptor beta chains from one specimen sequenced in a study of cytomegalovirus exposure and HLA in healthy donors. 13 Jbeta primers and 60 Vbeta primers were used for the PCR. The repertoire was sequenced with immunoSEQ multiplex PCR; TCRdb's copy has only in-frame clones and lacks some. Seen here are fewer than 200,000 clones, 75% observed once, and the top ten hold approximately 3%. Sequenced input: PBMCs. These receptors were collected from a woman between 50 and 59 years old in good health and CMV-seropositive.

The chain combines TRBV5-1 with TRBJ2-5, with 10 bases lining up with TRBD1. The V gene end was trimmed by 2 bases and the J gene end by 5 bases; junction bases not matched to a gene: 12. Germline V CDR1 and CDR2: SGHRS, YFSETQ. The CDR3 has 17 amino acids. This chain's CDR3 is CASSLNPGTGAQETQYF. The CDR3 nucleotides are TGCGCCAGCAGCTTAAACCCCGGGACAGGGGCACAGGAGACCCAGTACTTC.

The genes are TRBV5-1 and TRBJ2-1; a possible D gene is TRBD2 (6 bases). The CDR3 extends over 14 amino acids. Germline CDR1 is SGHRS and CDR2 is YFSETQ. V was clipped by 5 bases and J by 5 bases, with 14 bases between them. In DNA, the CDR3 is TGCGCCAGCAGTTCGGGGGATCGTAACAATGAGCAGTTCTTC. This translates into CASSSGDRNNEQFF. Filled out from reference TRBV5-1 and TRBJ2-1, the complete variable domain reads KAGVTQTPRYLIKTRGQQVTLSCSPISGHRSVSWYQQTPGQGLQFLFEYFSETQRNKGNFPGRFSGRQFSNSRSEMNVSTLELGDSALYLCASSSGDRNNEQFFGPGTRLTVL.

The chain is built from TRBV15 and TRBJ1-2; the match to TRBD1 covers 7 bases. Germline V gives CDR1 LNHNV, CDR2 YYDKDF (reference sequence). Germline trimming cut 0 bases from V and 3 bases from J; bases unmatched to any gene: 13. CDR3 size: 18 residues. CDR3 sequence (DNA): TGTGCCACCAGCAGAGATCGGATAGGGGGCGCCGCGGACTATGGCTACACCTTC. Translating gives CATSRDRIGGAADYGYTF.

The chain has TRBV7-8 and TRBJ1-3, with TRBD1 identical over 7 bases. V trimming: 3 bases; J trimming: 0 bases; junction bases outside the gene matches: 5. This CDR3 contains 16 residues. CDR1 is SGHVS and CDR2 is FQNEAQ in the germline V gene. The CDR3 loop reads CASSLGTVGSGNTIYF. In DNA form, the CDR3 reads TGTGCCAGCAGCTTGGGGACAGTGGGCTCTGGAAACACCATATATTTT.

The chain carries TRBV12-5 and TRBJ1-6; D not resolved. V gave up 6 bases and J gave up 6 bases, with 3 bases separating them. CDR3 length equals 11 residues. Per the germline V gene, CDR1 is LGHNT and CDR2 is FRNRAP. CDR3 DNA: TGTGCTAGTGGCATTAATTCACCCCTCCACTTT. The encoded protein is CASGINSPLHF.

The chain uses TRBV6-1 and TRBJ1-5, with D unclear. The V end lost 0 bases, the J end lost 2 bases, and 8 bases lay between the germline ends. The CDR3 loop spans 15 amino acids. CDR1 MNHNS and CDR2 SASEGT come from the germline V gene. The CDR3 DNA reads as TGTGCCAGCAGTGAAGCGCAGGTGGGCAATCAGCCCCAGCATTTT. Amino acids: CASSEAQVGNQPQHF.

This clone has more than one count but fewer than ten. This sample includes further DNA sequences coding for the same CDR3. The chain has TRBV5-1 and TRBJ1-4, with 8 bases fitting TRBD1. Germline values: CDR1 SGHRS, CDR2 YFSETQ. The CDR3 has 14 residues. V gave up 0 bases and J gave up 5 bases; unmatched junction bases: 0. CDR3: CASSLGQGNEKLFF. The CDR3 coding sequence is TGCGCCAGCAGCTTGGGACAGGGGAATGAAAAACTGTTTTTT.

V is TRBV29-1 and J is TRBJ1-2, with TRBD1 matching 7 bases. Losses at the gene ends were 3 bases for V and 7 bases for J; bases not matched to a gene: 11. This CDR3 is 14 amino acids long. Per the germline V gene, CDR1 is SQVTM and CDR2 is ANQGSEA. CDR3 bases: TGCAGCGTTGATAGCGACAGGGAGTCGGGTGGCTACACCTTC. It yields the protein CSVDSDRESGGYTF.

The chain recombines TRBV9 with TRBJ2-2, with D uncertain. The CDR3 extends over 15 amino acids. V dropped 1 base and J dropped 1 base, with 8 bases sitting between them. Looked up from germline, CDR1 is SGDLS and CDR2 is YYNGEE. The CDR3 sequence is CASSVSQLNTGELFF. CDR3 DNA: TGTGCCAGCAGCGTAAGTCAACTGAACACCGGGGAGCTGTTTTTT.

This chain connects TRBV6-5 to TRBJ2-3, with a tentative D call TRBD2 (5 bases). CDR1 is MNHEY and CDR2 is SVGAGI in the germline V gene. The CDR3 extends over 15 amino acids. Trimming pared 6 bases from V and 4 bases from J, leaving 17 bases between. Here the CDR3 DNA reads TGTGCCAGCAGCCACGGGGAACTTCCCCCAGATACGCAGTATTTT. Amino acid sequence: CASSHGELPPDTQYF.

This clone has a handful of counts. The chain carries TRBV19 and TRBJ2-1; possible D gene TRBD1, 5 bases. The V gene's germline CDR1 is LNHDA and CDR2 SQIVND (reference sequence). The CDR3 is 15 residues long. V lost 4 bases and J 6 bases, leaving 16 bases between the germline ends. Here the CDR3 reads CASSTLDMARNEQFF. The DNA for the CDR3 is TGTGCCAGTAGTACCCTGGACATGGCGCGCAATGAGCAGTTCTTC.

V gene TRBV9 combines with J gene TRBJ1-1; D not resolved. This CDR3 has 14 residues. CDR1 and CDR2 from the germline V gene are SGDLS and YYNGEE. V was cut by 0 bases and J by 6 bases, with 12 bases left in between. The CDR3 loop reads CASSVASGGSEAFF. CDR3 in DNA: TGTGCCAGCAGCGTAGCCTCGGGTGGGTCTGAAGCTTTCTTT. The full variable domain, with the rest looked up from reference TRBV9 and TRBJ1-1, is DSGVTQTPKHLITATGQRVTLRCSPRSGDLSVYWYQQSLDQGLQFLIQYYNGEERAKGNILERFSAQQFPDLHSELNLSSLELGDSALYFCASSVASGGSEAFFGQGTRLTVV.

This clone was seen a handful of times. The V call is TRBV5-1, the J call TRBJ2-6; 11 positions match TRBD1. CDR3 length: 17 residues. Losses at the gene ends were 0 bases for V and 2 bases for J; bases not matched to a gene: 1. Germline CDR1 is SGHRS and CDR2 is YFSETQ. CDR3 bases: TGCGCCAGCAGCTTGGGGACAGGGGGCACTGGGGCCAACGTCCTGACTTTC. Protein: CASSLGTGGTGANVLTF.

There are a few counts of this clone. V usage is TRBV6-5 and J usage is TRBJ2-7, with 7 positions matching TRBD1. The V gene's germline CDR1 is MNHEY and CDR2 SVGAGI. The CDR3 covers 14 residues. J lost 1 base, V lost 5 bases, and 5 bases had no gene match. The CDR3 sequence is CASSEGDSSYEQYF. Written as DNA, the CDR3 is TGTGCCAGCAGTGAAGGGGACAGTTCCTACGAGCAGTACTTC.

CDR3 amino acids: CASRPGTMGQPQHF. In nucleotides, the CDR3 is TGTGCCAGCAGGCCCGGGACAATGGGGCAGCCCCAGCATTTT. V gene TRBV6-1 combines with J gene TRBJ1-5; D possibly corresponds to TRBD1 (6 bases). CDR1 MNHNS and CDR2 SASEGT come from the germline V gene. Trimming stripped 6 bases from V and 7 bases from J, with 16 bases between. The CDR3 covers 14 residues.

In this sample, this clone turned up a few times. Distinct nucleotide sequences in the sample also encode this CDR3. V gene TRBV7-3 combines with J gene TRBJ2-2; maybe TRBD1 (5 bases). CDR3 length equals 14 residues. CDR1 and CDR2 (germline): SGHTA, FQGTGA. Trimming shortened V by 5 bases and J by 1 base, and 8 bases separated the two germline ends. As DNA, the CDR3 is TGTGCCAGCAGCGTTGACAGGAACACCGGGGAGCTGTTTTTT. It codes for CASSVDRNTGELFF.

This rearrangement joins TRBV2 to TRBJ1-6; weak D call: TRBD1 (5 bases). CDR3 length equals 12 residues. Trimming removed 8 bases at V and 10 bases at J, with 12 bases between. Germline assignment: CDR1 SNHLY and CDR2 FYNNEI. The CDR3 protein is CASCGGYSPLHF. For the CDR3, the DNA is TGTGCCAGCTGCGGGGGGTACTCACCCCTCCACTTT.

A word on this clone: This same CDR3 is encoded by further DNA sequences in the sample. The genes are TRBV30 and TRBJ1-2, with TRBD1 matching 7 bases. This CDR3 has 15 amino acids. Germline loops: CDR1 GTSNPN, CDR2 SVGIG (reference sequence). After removal of 4 bases from V and 4 bases from J, the junction contained 12 bases not matched to a gene. The chain's CDR3 is CAWNSATGFFYGYTF. CDR3 nucleotides: TGTGCCTGGAATTCCGCGACAGGGTTTTTCTATGGCTACACCTTC. Together with reference TRBV30 and TRBJ1-2, the CDR3 gives the full variable domain: SQTIHQWPATLVQPVGSPLSLECTVEGTSNPNLYWYRQAAGRGLQLLFYSVGIGQISSEVPQNLSASRPQDRQFILSSKKLLLSDSGFYLCAWNSATGFFYGYTFGSGTRLTVV.

This rearrangement joins TRBV18 to TRBJ2-6; 8 bases align to TRBD1. Losses at the gene ends were 5 bases for V and 2 bases for J; bases not matched to a gene: 2. This CDR3 spans 15 amino acids. Germline V CDR1 and CDR2: KGHSH, LQKENI. This CDR3 is CASSLDRAGANVLTF. CDR3 sequence (DNA): TGTGCCAGCTCATTGGACAGGGCTGGGGCCAACGTCCTGACTTTC. The complete variable domain, with remaining parts taken from reference TRBV18 and TRBJ2-6, reads NAGVMQNPRHLVRRRGQEARLRCSPMKGHSHVYWYRQLPEEGLKFMVYLQKENIIDESGMPKERFSAEFPKEGPSILRIQQVVRGDSAAYFCASSLDRAGANVLTFGAGSRLTVL.

The rearrangement uses TRBV19 and TRBJ2-2; no firm D call. V was clipped by 3 bases and J by 5 bases, with 13 bases between them. The germline V gene encodes CDR1 LNHDA and CDR2 SQIVND (reference sequence). This CDR3 region has 15 residues. The CDR3 sequence: CASSMRQSKTGELFF. The CDR3 coding sequence is TGTGCCAGTAGTATGAGGCAGAGTAAAACCGGGGAGCTGTTTTTT.

The V call is TRBV10-2, the J call TRBJ2-5; 8 positions agree with TRBD2. V trimming: 6 bases; J trimming: 4 bases; junction bases outside the gene matches: 4. The CDR3 is 13 amino acids. Germline loops: CDR1 WSHSY, CDR2 SAAADI. This CDR3 is CASSALAGETQYF. The CDR3 DNA reads as TGCGCCAGCAGCGCTCTAGCGGGAGAGACCCAGTACTTC.

This sequence joins TRBV6-1 and TRBJ1-2; D is ambiguous. Germline CDR1 MNHNS, CDR2 SASEGT. This CDR3 spans 12 amino acids. V lost 8 bases and J 7 bases, leaving 14 bases between the germline ends. As DNA, the CDR3 is TGTGCCAGCGGAAGACTGGGTTTTGGCTACACCTTC. Amino acids: CASGRLGFGYTF.

This chain joins TRBV6-5 and TRBJ1-2, with TRBD1 matching over 8 bases. The ends lost 2 bases at V and 6 bases at J; junction bases unmatched: 8. The CDR3 totals 15 residues. Per the germline V gene, CDR1 is MNHEY and CDR2 is SVGAGI. CDR3 residues: CASSYVDRGRDGYTF. The CDR3 DNA is TGTGCCAGCAGTTACGTCGACAGGGGTCGTGATGGCTACACCTTC.

This clone was detected once. V usage is TRBV19 and J usage is TRBJ2-5; D remains ambiguous. V was clipped by 7 bases and J by 0 bases, with 21 bases between them. Germline V gene lookup returns CDR1 LNHDA and CDR2 SQIVND (reference sequence). The CDR3 covers 17 residues. The CDR3 loop reads CASMRPRNPMNQETQYF. DNA for the CDR3: TGTGCCAGTATGCGGCCTAGAAACCCAATGAACCAAGAGACCCAGTACTTC.

This chain uses TRBV7-2 with TRBJ2-3, with TRBD2 matching 8 bases. Trimming took 2 bases from V and 4 from J; bases not matched to a gene: 5. Germline-derived CDR1 and CDR2 are SGHTA and FQGNSA. There are 15 residues in the CDR3. CDR3 nucleotides: TGTGCCAGCAGCTTAATGAGCGGGGGATCAGATACGCAGTATTTT. Its protein product is CASSLMSGGSDTQYF.